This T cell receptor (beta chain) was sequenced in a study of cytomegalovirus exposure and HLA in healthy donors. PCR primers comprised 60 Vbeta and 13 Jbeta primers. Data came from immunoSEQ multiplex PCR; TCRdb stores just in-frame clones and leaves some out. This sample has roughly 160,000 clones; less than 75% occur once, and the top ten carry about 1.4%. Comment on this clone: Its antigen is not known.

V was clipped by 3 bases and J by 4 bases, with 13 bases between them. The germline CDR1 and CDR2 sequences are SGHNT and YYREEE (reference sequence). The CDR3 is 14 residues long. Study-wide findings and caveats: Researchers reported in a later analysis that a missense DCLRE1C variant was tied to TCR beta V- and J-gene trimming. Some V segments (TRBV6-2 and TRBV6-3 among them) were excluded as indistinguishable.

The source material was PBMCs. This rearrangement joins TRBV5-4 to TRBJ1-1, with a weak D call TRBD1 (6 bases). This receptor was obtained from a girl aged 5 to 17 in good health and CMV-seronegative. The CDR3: CASSSITGSTEAFF. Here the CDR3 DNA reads TGTGCCAGCAGCTCCATCACAGGGTCCACTGAAGCTTTCTTT.